One and the same sample provided the 12 T cell receptor beta chains below, sequenced in a study of blood T cell repertoires in COVID-19. TCRdb's copy holds only in-frame clones and misses some; the assay was immunoSEQ multiplex PCR. The sample lists 100,000 to 150,000 clones, 70% to 90% seen once, with roughly 1.1% in the top ten. Specimen: peripheral blood. The receptors come from a woman of 80 years or more with acute or convalescent COVID-19.

CDR3 DNA sequence: TGTGCCAGCAGTGAAACACGACAGGGTTTTCTGTACTATGGCTACACCTTC. Translated: CASSETRQGFLYYGYTF. The chain uses TRBV2 and TRBJ1-2, with 7 bases lining up with TRBD1. The germline CDR1 and CDR2 sequences are SNHLY and FYNNEI. V was pared by 2 bases and J by 3 bases, with 12 bases of the junction left unmatched. This CDR3 has 17 amino acids.

The chain has TRBV7-3 and TRBJ2-2; no firm D call. The CDR3 totals 13 residues. The V end was cut by 5 bases, the J end by 0 bases, with 4 bases between. Germline values: CDR1 SGHTA, CDR2 FQGTGA. CDR3 DNA sequence: TGTGCCAGCAGCCCCACGAACACCGGGGAGCTGTTTTTT. Its translation: CASSPTNTGELFF.

The CDR3 region has the DNA TGTGCCAGCAGCACCGGACAGCAAGCTAATCAGCCCCAGCATTTT. It is translated as CASSTGQQANQPQHF. V gene TRBV6-5 combines with J gene TRBJ1-5, with D possibly being TRBD1 (6 bases). Germline assignment: CDR1 MNHEY and CDR2 SVGAGI. This CDR3 is built from 15 residues. The V and J ends lost 6 bases and 4 bases respectively, with 16 bases between them.

This clone appeared a few times. The rearrangement links TRBV6-2 or TRBV6-3 to TRBJ1-1; TRBD1 matches 7 bases. Trimming cost V 6 bases and J 10 bases; bases outside gene matches: 8. The germline V gene has CDR1 MNHEY and CDR2 SVGEGT. The CDR3 is 12 amino acids. Here the CDR3 DNA reads TGTGCCAGCAGCCCTAGGGACAGCGGAGCTTTCTTT. Translated, it gives CASSPRDSGAFF.

The chain links TRBV5-1 to TRBJ2-3; D unclear. CDR1 and CDR2 from the germline V gene are SGHRS and YFSETQ. Trimming left V 4 bases short and J 0 bases short, with 3 bases between. The CDR3 loop spans 12 amino acids. CDR3 protein: CASSPSTDTQYF. In DNA, the CDR3 is TGCGCCAGCAGCCCGAGCACAGATACGCAGTATTTT.

The V and J genes are TRBV28 and TRBJ1-6; D gene ambiguous. Deletions cut 3 bases from V and 7 bases from J, with 16 bases between. Per germline, CDR1 MDHEN and CDR2 SYDVKM. The CDR3 length is 16 residues. The CDR3 spells CASSFAAWSRNSPLHF. The DNA of the CDR3 is TGTGCCAGCAGTTTTGCTGCCTGGTCGAGGAATTCACCCCTCCACTTT.

The chain combines TRBV7-9 with TRBJ1-3; D is perhaps TRBD1 (5 bases). V dropped 2 bases and J dropped 0 bases, with 8 bases sitting between them. There are 15 residues in the CDR3. Germline loops: CDR1 SEHNR, CDR2 FQNEAQ (reference sequence). The CDR3 region has the DNA TGTGCCAGCAGCTTAAGACAGCACTCTGGAAACACCATATATTTT. Translated: CASSLRQHSGNTIYF.

The chain is built from TRBV5-6 and TRBJ2-1; D is ambiguous. In germline, CDR1 is SGHDT, CDR2 YYEEEE. Trimming removed 4 bases from V and 0 bases from J, with 11 bases in between. The CDR3 runs 15 residues. In DNA form, the CDR3 reads TGTGCCAGCAGCCGAATTGCCGGCTCCTACAATGAGCAGTTCTTC. This encodes CASSRIAGSYNEQFF.

The rearrangement uses TRBV28 and TRBJ1-5; the D is unclear. V gave up 5 bases and J gave up 0 bases, with 11 bases separating them. CDR1 is MDHEN, CDR2 SYDVKM, per germline. The CDR3 is 15 amino acids. CDR3 in DNA: TGTGCCAGCAGTCCCCAAGGACTTAGCAATCAGCCCCAGCATTTT. Translation: CASSPQGLSNQPQHF.

The chain is built from TRBV19 and TRBJ2-7; 8 bases line up with TRBD1. V lost 4 bases, J lost 2 bases, and 7 bases stayed unmatched. Looked up from germline, CDR1 is LNHDA and CDR2 is SQIVND (reference sequence). There are 15 residues in the CDR3. Here the CDR3 DNA reads TGTGCCAGTAGTACCGGGACAGGAATGACCTACGAGCAGTACTTC. This gives the protein CASSTGTGMTYEQYF. The variable domain in full, completed from reference TRBV19 and TRBJ2-7, reads DGGITQSPKYLFRKEGQNVTLSCEQNLNHDAMYWYRQDPGQGLRLIYYSQIVNDFQKGDIAEGYSVSREKKESFPLTVTSAQKNPTAFYLCASSTGTGMTYEQYFGPGTRLTVT.

A few counts support this clone. CDR3 in amino acids: CASSLSGGGEQYF. DNA of the CDR3: TGTGCCAGCAGCTTATCTGGGGGCGGGGAGCAGTACTTC. This rearrangement joins TRBV7-9 to TRBJ2-7; possible D gene TRBD1, 6 bases. The V end lost 2 bases, the J end lost 7 bases, and 12 bases lay between the germline ends. Germline V gives CDR1 SEHNR, CDR2 FQNEAQ (reference sequence). The CDR3 has 13 residues.

This rearrangement joins TRBV6-1 to TRBJ2-5; no definite D call. Germline loops: CDR1 MNHNS, CDR2 SASEGT. The V end lost 2 bases, the J end lost 5 bases, and 6 bases lay between the germline ends. CDR3 length: 12 amino acids. The CDR3 region has the DNA TGTGCCAGCAGTGAAATATCGGAGACCCAGTACTTC. Translated: CASSEISETQYF.